A selection of T cell receptor beta chains follows, all from one sample in a study of regulatory T cells in long-lasting Graves disease. Each CDR3 protein is one row after TCRdb ran MiXCR on the multiplex PCR reads. The sample records some 230,000 distinct CDR3 sequences, about 18% being singletons. The sequences come from peripheral blood mononuclear cells (PBMCs), collected at new diagnosis, from a patient treated with antithyroid drugs. The receptors shown here come from a female donor with Graves disease. Both conserved end residues are part of each CDR3. D genes are given only for firm matches. Clone size is not always given. Where it is, it says once, few, many or a class for expanded clones.

CASPEGGNQPQHF TGTGCCAGCCCCGAGGGGGGCAATCAGCCCCAGCATTTT . TRBV10-3 few TRBJ1-5
CASSYSPRESYGANVLTF TGTGCCAGCAGTTACTCCCCCAGGGAATCCTATGGGGCCAACGTCCTGACTTTC . TRBV6-9 few TRBJ2-6
CASSYGGTSGRAGYEQYF TGTGCCAGCAGCTATGGGGGTACTAGCGGGAGGGCCGGGTACGAGCAGTACTTC TRBD2 TRBV7-6 . TRBJ2-7
CASSLLAGEQYF TGTGCCAGCAGTCTTCTAGCTGGCGAGCAGTACTTC . TRBV6-2/TRBV6-3 many TRBJ2-7
CAISESGRSETQYF TGTGCCATCAGTGAGTCGGGGAGGTCGGAGACCCAGTACTTC . TRBV10-3 . TRBJ2-5
CASSFFGGATYNEQFF TGTGCCAGCAGTTTTTTTGGCGGGGCCACCTACAATGAGCAGTTCTTC . TRBV11-3 . TRBJ2-1
CASSNGGQGVYTEAFF TGTGCCAGCAGTAACGGGGGTCAAGGGGTATACACTGAAGCTTTCTTT . TRBV27 many TRBJ1-1
CATSGGTDSFGELFF TGTGCCACCAGTGGGGGGACCGATTCTTTCGGGGAGCTGTTTTTT . TRBV24-1 many TRBJ2-2
CSAYREQDTQYF TGCAGTGCGTACAGGGAGCAAGATACGCAGTATTTT . TRBV20-1 many TRBJ2-3
CASSFKRGSGRDLYEQYF TGTGCCAGCAGCTTCAAGCGGGGTAGCGGGAGAGACTTGTACGAGCAGTACTTC TRBD2 TRBV11-2 . TRBJ2-7
CAWGMNTEAFF TGTGCCTGGGGGATGAACACTGAAGCTTTCTTT . TRBV30 many TRBJ1-1
CASSVGQQYEQYF TGTGCCAGCAGTGTGGGACAGCAGTACGAGCAGTACTTC TRBD1 TRBV6-2/TRBV6-3 many TRBJ2-7
CSATRFEGGTNTGELFF TGCAGTGCTACACGTTTCGAGGGAGGGACGAACACCGGGGAGCTGTTTTTT TRBD2 TRBV20-1 many TRBJ2-2
CASSSTGPETQYF TGTGCCAGCAGTAGCACAGGGCCAGAGACCCAGTACTTC . TRBV12-3/TRBV12-4 many TRBJ2-5
CASSRTWGAIYEQYF TGTGCCAGCAGCCGTACCTGGGGGGCCATCTACGAGCAGTACTTC . TRBV5-5 . TRBJ2-7
CASSRMTGNTEAFF TGTGCCAGCAGTCGGATGACAGGGAACACTGAAGCTTTCTTT . TRBV12-3/TRBV12-4 many TRBJ1-1
CATSRDLVSGGSDTQYF TGTGCCACCAGCAGAGATCTGGTGTCAGGGGGCTCAGATACGCAGTATTTT TRBD1 TRBV15 many TRBJ2-3
CASSQRTGGYEQYF TGTGCCAGCAGCCAACGGACAGGGGGCTACGAGCAGTACTTC TRBD1 TRBV3-1 large TRBJ2-7
CASSSGGGTGDYSNQPQHF TGTGCCAGCAGCTCGGGGGGGGGGACAGGGGATTATAGCAATCAGCCCCAGCATTTT TRBD1 TRBV6-1 . TRBJ1-5
CASSLNLANTDTQYF TGCGCCAGCAGCTTAAACCTAGCCAACACAGATACGCAGTATTTT . TRBV5-1 . TRBJ2-3
CASSYRGGSRDTQYF TGTGCCAGCAGTTATCGGGGAGGGTCAAGGGATACGCAGTATTTT TRBD2 TRBV6-2/TRBV6-3 many TRBJ2-3
CSALQGAVNTEAFF TGCAGTGCCCTACAGGGGGCCGTGAACACTGAAGCTTTCTTT TRBD1 TRBV20-1 . TRBJ1-1
CASSPQRGWTDTQYF TGTGCCAGCAGTCCTCAGCGGGGATGGACAGATACGCAGTATTTT TRBD2 TRBV5-6 many TRBJ2-3
CASARWAGGTLEQYF TGTGCCAGCGCTCGGTGGGCAGGGGGAACTCTCGAGCAGTACTTC TRBD1 TRBV5-8 . TRBJ2-7
CLTGGSGANVLTF TGTTTGACCGGGGGGTCTGGGGCCAACGTCCTGACTTTC TRBD2 TRBV6-2/TRBV6-3 few TRBJ2-6
CASSRGPLQSGETQYF TGTGCCAGCAGCCGGGGACCACTCCAATCGGGTGAGACCCAGTACTTC . TRBV11-2 many TRBJ2-5
CASSLTPNNEQFF TGTGCCAGCAGCCTAACCCCTAACAATGAGCAGTTCTTC . TRBV3-1 many TRBJ2-1
CASSPRGGVFTEAFF TGTGCCAGCAGTCCGCGGGGGGGGGTATTCACTGAAGCTTTCTTT . TRBV7-3 many TRBJ1-1
CASGEPIGPTNEKLFF TGTGCCAGCGGCGAACCAATCGGACCAACTAATGAAAAACTGTTTTTT . TRBV2 . TRBJ1-4
CASSPRKGMNTEAFF TGTGCCAGCTCACCGCGGAAGGGAATGAACACTGAAGCTTTCTTT . TRBV18 many TRBJ1-1
CASSTQGAVGELFF TGTGCCAGCAGCACCCAGGGGGCGGTCGGGGAGCTGTTTTTT TRBD1 TRBV7-3 few TRBJ2-2
CASSPSSVGAGELFF TGTGCCAGCAGCCCATCCTCCGTGGGGGCCGGGGAGCTGTTTTTT . TRBV5-4 many TRBJ2-2
CATSDPGDTQYF TGTGCCACCAGTGACCCGGGGGATACGCAGTATTTT . TRBV24-1 many TRBJ2-3
CASSQDRGTARIF TGTGCCAGCAGCCAAGATCGGGGGACTGCTAGAATCTTC . TRBV14 many TRBJ2-1
CSVYRPRVTNTEAFF TGCAGCGTTTACAGGCCCAGGGTCACGAACACTGAAGCTTTCTTT . TRBV29-1 many TRBJ1-1
CASSFPGLAVQYF TGTGCCAGCAGCTTCCCGGGACTAGCGGTGCAGTACTTC TRBD2 TRBV7-2 many TRBJ2-7
CASSSPGLSDTQYF TGCGCCAGCAGCTCCCCAGGGCTTTCTGATACGCAGTATTTT . TRBV5-1 . TRBJ2-3
CSVEEDYNEQFF TGCAGCGTTGAAGAAGACTACAATGAGCAGTTCTTC . TRBV29-1 many TRBJ2-1
CASSHPGTGSEKLFF TGTGCCAGCTCGCACCCCGGGACAGGGAGTGAAAAACTGTTTTTT TRBD1 TRBV18 many TRBJ1-4
CSARGLRGIETQYF TGCAGTGCCCGAGGGCTACGGGGGATAGAGACCCAGTACTTC . TRBV20-1 many TRBJ2-5
CASSQGRLAGSTDTQYF TGTGCCAGCAGCCAAGGGAGACTAGCGGGAAGCACAGATACGCAGTATTTT TRBD2 TRBV3-1 many TRBJ2-3
CASSQSLNGYTF TGTGCCAGCAGCCAATCACTGAATGGCTACACCTTC . TRBV3-1 many TRBJ1-2
CASSSRSLAHNEQFF TGTGCCAGCAGCTCACGGAGCCTGGCGCACAATGAGCAGTTCTTC . TRBV11-2 many TRBJ2-1
CATSDASRDYAYNEQFF TGTGCCACCAGTGATGCCTCCCGGGACTATGCATACAATGAGCAGTTCTTC TRBD2 TRBV24-1 many TRBJ2-1
CAWSGGTPLKNEKLFF TGTGCCTGGAGTGGCGGGACACCCTTAAAGAATGAAAAACTGTTTTTT . TRBV30 many TRBJ1-4
CAGSLGTGETQYF TGCGCCGGCAGCTTGGGGACAGGGGAGACCCAGTACTTC TRBD1 TRBV5-1 . TRBJ2-5
CASSLRGDGQPQHF TGTGCCAGCAGTTTACGAGGGGACGGTCAGCCCCAGCATTTT . TRBV27 many TRBJ1-5